The 21 T cell receptor beta chains in this list originate from one sample, sequenced in a study of blood T cell repertoires in COVID-19. Repertoires were generated with immunoSEQ multiplex PCR, while TCRdb's copy carries only in-frame clones and drops some. The table shows 90,000 to 140,000 clones, with 65% to 90% occurring only once. Sequencing was carried out using peripheral blood. The receptors originated from a man at least 80 years old with acute or convalescent COVID-19.

The genes are TRBV5-1 and TRBJ1-1; the match to TRBD1 covers 11 bases. Germline CDR1 SGHRS, CDR2 YFSETQ. The CDR3 is 14 residues long. V gave up 4 bases and J gave up 5 bases; unmatched junction bases: 4. The CDR3, as DNA: TGCGCCAGCAGCCCGGACAGGGGGCATACTGAAGCTTTCTTT. It yields the protein CASSPDRGHTEAFF.

This clone is a singleton in its sample. The chain has TRBV2 and TRBJ2-2; 12 bases are shared with TRBD2. Germline values: CDR1 SNHLY, CDR2 FYNNEI. The CDR3 length is 17 residues. V was clipped by 6 bases and J by 0 bases; unmatched bases: 5. CDR3 sequence (DNA): TGTGCCAGCAGGACTAGCGGGAGTCTAGCGAACACCGGGGAGCTGTTTTTT. It translates to CASRTSGSLANTGELFF.

CDR3 sequence (DNA): TGCGCCAGCAGCTCCCGACAGGGCTACGAGCAGTACTTC. Amino acid sequence: CASSSRQGYEQYF. The chain recombines TRBV5-1 with TRBJ2-7, with 7 positions matching TRBD1. Per germline, CDR1 SGHRS and CDR2 YFSETQ. V trimming: 3 bases; J trimming: 3 bases; junction bases outside the gene matches: 3. The CDR3 is 13 residues long. Together with reference TRBV5-1 and TRBJ2-7, the CDR3 gives the full variable domain: KAGVTQTPRYLIKTRGQQVTLSCSPISGHRSVSWYQQTPGQGLQFLFEYFSETQRNKGNFPGRFSGRQFSNSRSEMNVSTLELGDSALYLCASSSRQGYEQYFGPGTRLTVT.

The chain has TRBV12-3 or TRBV12-4 and TRBJ1-2; a weak D match, TRBD1 (5 bases). The V end lost 7 bases, the J end lost 6 bases, and 9 bases lay between the germline ends. The length of the CDR3 is 11 residues. The DNA of the CDR3 is TGTGCCAGCACCGGAGGGGATGGCTACACCTTC. This codes for CASTGGDGYTF.

The V and J genes are TRBV19 and TRBJ2-3, with D uncertain. Germline V lookup: CDR1 LNHDA, CDR2 SQIVND (reference sequence). The length of the CDR3 is 15 residues. V was trimmed by 8 bases and J by 0 bases, leaving 15 bases between them. This chain's CDR3 is CASQSEFSSTDTQYF. CDR3 nucleotides: TGTGCCAGTCAGTCCGAATTTTCTAGCACAGATACGCAGTATTTT.

V is TRBV19 and J is TRBJ2-2; 11 bases agree with TRBD2. Germline CDR1 LNHDA, CDR2 SQIVND (reference sequence). The junction had 3 bases not matched to a gene; V was cut back by 4 bases and J by 5 bases. The CDR3 extends over 15 amino acids. CDR3 DNA: TGTGCCAGTAGTACCCGGACTAGCGGGACCGGGGAGCTGTTTTTT. It yields the protein CASSTRTSGTGELFF. Variable domain in full (rest from reference TRBV19 and TRBJ2-2): DGGITQSPKYLFRKEGQNVTLSCEQNLNHDAMYWYRQDPGQGLRLIYYSQIVNDFQKGDIAEGYSVSREKKESFPLTVTSAQKNPTAFYLCASSTRTSGTGELFFGEGSRLTVL.

The gene calls are TRBV20-1 and TRBJ1-2, with 8 bases aligning to TRBD1. Germline CDR1 and CDR2: DFQATT and SNEGSKA (reference sequence). Losses at the gene ends were 3 bases for V and 0 bases for J; bases not matched to a gene: 12. The CDR3 is 17 amino acids. As DNA, the CDR3 is TGCAGTGCTAGTCATTTACAAGGGACAGGATCTAACTATGGCTACACCTTC. It is translated as CSASHLQGTGSNYGYTF.

The V and J genes are TRBV20-1 and TRBJ2-7; TRBD2 aligns across 11 bases. V shed 7 bases and J 7 bases; nucleotides not matched to a gene: 15. The CDR3 extends over 15 amino acids. The germline gives CDR1 DFQATT, CDR2 SNEGSKA (reference sequence). CDR3 DNA sequence: TGCAGTGTTAGTCCCCCACTAGCGGGAGTAGGAGAGCAGTACTTC. Amino acids: CSVSPPLAGVGEQYF.

This clone appeared a single time. DNA for the CDR3: TGTGCCAGCAGCCGGGACAGTTACAATGAGCAGTTCTTC. It codes for CASSRDSYNEQFF. The J gene is TRBJ2-1, the V gene TRBV11-3; TRBD1 agrees at 7 bases. V was pared by 5 bases and J by 4 bases, with 2 bases of the junction left unmatched. The CDR3 loop spans 13 amino acids. Germline CDR1 and CDR2: SGHNT and YENEEA.

V is TRBV5-1 and J is TRBJ2-1, with D perhaps matching TRBD1 (6 bases). Germline values: CDR1 SGHRS, CDR2 YFSETQ. The CDR3 runs 14 residues. V was pared by 1 base and J by 3 bases, with 8 bases between. In DNA form, the CDR3 reads TGCGCCAGCAGCTTGCAGGGACACTACAATGAGCAGTTCTTC. Its translation: CASSLQGHYNEQFF.

In DNA form, the CDR3 reads TGCGCCAGCAGCCAAGTGAGGGGGCCTAGCACAGATACGCAGTATTTT. It translates to CASSQVRGPSTDTQYF. This chain connects TRBV4-1 to TRBJ2-3, with 7 bases fitting TRBD1. V shed 1 base, J shed 0 bases, and the junction held 4 bases outside the gene matches. The CDR3 totals 16 residues. Germline V gives CDR1 MGHRA, CDR2 YSYEKL.

This rearrangement joins TRBV28 to TRBJ1-5; D unresolved. Trimming stripped 7 bases from V and 2 bases from J, with 15 bases between. The CDR3 consists of 15 residues. CDR1 and CDR2 (germline): MDHEN, SYDVKM. This chain's CDR3 is CASTLPGSRNQPQHF. CDR3 nucleotides: TGTGCCAGCACCCTTCCGGGGAGTCGCAATCAGCCCCAGCATTTT.

V and J are TRBV28 and TRBJ2-7, with TRBD1 identical over 8 bases. CDR3 length equals 15 residues. The germline V gene has CDR1 MDHEN and CDR2 SYDVKM. With V trimmed by 8 bases and J by 0 bases, 9 bases remained unmatched. The CDR3: CASRSRGTGSYEQYF. CDR3 coding DNA: TGTGCCAGCCGCTCCAGGGGGACAGGCTCCTACGAGCAGTACTTC.

A single count supports this clone. This chain joins TRBV30 and TRBJ2-5; TRBD2 matches at 9 bases. V lost 0 bases to trimming and J lost 2 bases; unmatched junction nucleotides: 10. The CDR3 length is 17 residues. Germline V gives CDR1 GTSNPN, CDR2 SVGIG (reference sequence). The CDR3 nucleotides read TGTGCCTGGAGTGTAGGGTGGACTAGCGAGCCTCAAGAGACCCAGTACTTC. Translation: CAWSVGWTSEPQETQYF.

The chain carries TRBV6-5 and TRBJ2-3, with TRBD1 as a possible D gene (5 bases). The CDR3 has 15 amino acids. Trimming left V 0 bases short and J 4 bases short, with 11 bases between. Germline values: CDR1 MNHEY, CDR2 SVGAGI. The DNA for the CDR3 is TGTGCCAGCAGTTACTCACGGTCCAGGGCAGATACGCAGTATTTT. Amino acids: CASSYSRSRADTQYF.

The chain has TRBV10-3 and TRBJ1-6; TRBD1 matches at 9 bases. Germline V gives CDR1 ENHRY, CDR2 SYGVKD. V gave up 6 bases and J gave up 5 bases; unmatched junction bases: 5. The CDR3 is 15 residues long. This CDR3 is CAISAGTGNNSPLHF. DNA for the CDR3: TGTGCCATCAGCGCGGGGACAGGGAATAATTCACCCCTCCACTTT.

In nucleotides, the CDR3 is TGCGCCAGCAGCTTGGTGGTAGGAGAGGATCAGCCCCAGCATTTT. Translation gives CASSLVVGEDQPQHF. The chain joins TRBV5-1 to TRBJ1-5; no clear D gene. Trimming removed 0 bases at V and 5 bases at J, with 12 bases between. The CDR3 covers 15 residues. Germline V gene lookup returns CDR1 SGHRS and CDR2 YFSETQ.

The V gene is TRBV6-1, the J gene TRBJ1-2; 9 bases are shared with TRBD1. Looked up from germline, CDR1 is MNHNS and CDR2 is SASEGT. Trimming cost V 3 bases and J 2 bases; bases outside gene matches: 4. The CDR3 runs 15 residues. CDR3 loop: CASSEPGQGNYGYTF. The DNA of the CDR3 is TGTGCCAGCAGTGAGCCGGGACAGGGCAACTATGGCTACACCTTC.

The CDR3 DNA is TGTGCCAGCAGCTGGGGGACTCTGAGCTCCTACGAGCAGTACTTC. Its protein product is CASSWGTLSSYEQYF. The chain has TRBV7-2 and TRBJ2-7; possible D gene TRBD2, 6 bases. From germline, CDR1 is SGHTA and CDR2 FQGNSA. This CDR3 has 15 residues. V lost 4 bases and J lost 0, with 13 bases in between.

This chain links TRBV4-3 with TRBJ1-4, with TRBD1 matching 8 bases. Germline V gives CDR1 LGHNA, CDR2 YSLEER. The CDR3 runs 15 residues. V was pared by 3 bases and J by 7 bases, with 7 bases of the junction left unmatched. CDR3 loop: CASSQSNRGVEKLFF. The CDR3 DNA follows: TGCGCCAGCAGCCAGAGTAACAGGGGGGTTGAAAAACTGTTTTTT.

The rearrangement links TRBV24-1 to TRBJ1-1; no definite D call. This CDR3 spans 13 amino acids. The V and J ends lost 3 bases and 5 bases respectively, with 9 bases between them. From germline, CDR1 is KGHDR and CDR2 SFDVKD. The CDR3 DNA follows: TGTGCCACCAGTGATAGCCGGGTTACTGAAGCTTTCTTT. Protein sequence: CATSDSRVTEAFF.